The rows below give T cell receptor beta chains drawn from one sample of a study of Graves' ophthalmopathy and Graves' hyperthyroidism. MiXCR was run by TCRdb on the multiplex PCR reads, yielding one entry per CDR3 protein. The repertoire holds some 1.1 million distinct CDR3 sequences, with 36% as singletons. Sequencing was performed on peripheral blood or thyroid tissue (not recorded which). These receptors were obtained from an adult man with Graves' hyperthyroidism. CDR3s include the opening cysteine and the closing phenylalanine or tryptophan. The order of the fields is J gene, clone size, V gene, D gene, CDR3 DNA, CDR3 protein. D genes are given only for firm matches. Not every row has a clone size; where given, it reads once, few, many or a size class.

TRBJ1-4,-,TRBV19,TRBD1,TGCGCCAGCAGCCTATCCGGGACAGGGGGAGAAAAACTGCTTTTT,CASSLSGTGGEKLLF
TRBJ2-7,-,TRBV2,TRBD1,TGTGCCAGCCGGGACAGGGGGCACGAGCAGTACTTC,CASRDRGHEQYF
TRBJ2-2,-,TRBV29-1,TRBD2,TGCAGCATACGACTAGCGGGGGACACCGGGGAGCCGTTTTTT,CSIRLAGDTGEPFF
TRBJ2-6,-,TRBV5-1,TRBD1,TGCGCCAGCAGCTTGCGTCCGGGACAGAACTCTGGGGCCAACGTCCTGACTTTC,CASSLRPGQNSGANVLTF
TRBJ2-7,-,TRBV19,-,TGTGCCAGTAGTAAGGGGGACCTAAGGGGCGAGCAGTACTTC,CASSKGDLRGEQYF
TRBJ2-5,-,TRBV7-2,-,TGTGCCAGCAGCTTCGGGCAGGTTCTTCGGGAGACCCAGTACTTC,CASSFGQVLRETQYF
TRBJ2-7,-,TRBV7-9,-,TGTGCCAGCAGCGCGAACGGGACATTC,CASSANGTF
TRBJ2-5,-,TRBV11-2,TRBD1,TGTGCCAGCAGCTTTTTAGGACAGGGGGTCGTGGAGACCCAGTACTTC,CASSFLGQGVVETQYF
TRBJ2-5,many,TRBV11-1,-,TGTGCCAGCAGCACGAGCGGCCCTCAAGAGACCCAGTACTTC,CASSTSGPQETQYF
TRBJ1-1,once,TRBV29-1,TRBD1,TGCAGCGTTGGCACAGGGGGCATAGGGACTGAAGCTTTCTTT,CSVGTGGIGTEAFF
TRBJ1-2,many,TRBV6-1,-,TGTGCCAGCAGTTGGAATGGCTACACCTTC,CASSWNGYTF
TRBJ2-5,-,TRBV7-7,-,TGTGACCCTTCAGCGGAGACCCAGTACTTC,CDPSAETQYF
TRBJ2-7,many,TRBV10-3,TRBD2,TGTGCCATCAGAGGTAGCGGGGCCTACGAGCAGTACTTC,CAIRGSGAYEQYF
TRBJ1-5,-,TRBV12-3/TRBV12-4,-,TGTGCCAGCAGTTATTACTCCCAACCCCAGCATTTT,CASSYYSQPQHF
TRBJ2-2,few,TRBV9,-,TGTGCCAGCAGCGTAGGTCCCCTTTCCACCGGGGAGCTGTTTTTT,CASSVGPLSTGELFF
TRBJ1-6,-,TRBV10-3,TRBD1,TGTGCCATCAGTGAGTCGGGGGACAGCGGTAATTCACCCCTCCACTTT,CAISESGDSGNSPLHF
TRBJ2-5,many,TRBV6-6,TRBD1,TGTGCCAGCAGCTTTTCCGGGACAGGACAAGAGACCCAGTACTTC,CASSFSGTGQETQYF
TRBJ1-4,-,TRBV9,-,TGTGCCAGCAGCGTAGGCCGGGACAAACGTGGAAAACTGTTTTTT,CASSVGRDKRGKLFF